One T cell receptor (beta chain) is described in this entry. This sample is part of a study of T cell changes during pregnancy in multiple sclerosis. The junction had 8 bases not matched to a gene; V was cut back by 2 bases and J by 5 bases. The CDR3 consists of 15 residues. Germline CDR1 is MDHEN and CDR2 is SYDVKM. The data were produced by immunoSEQ multiplex PCR, yet TCRdb's version contains in-frame clones alone and is incomplete. The sample records around 69,000 clones, roughly nine tenths being singletons. The source is a female donor with multiple sclerosis, enrolled in a pregnancy study. V and J are TRBV28 and TRBJ2-5; 7 nucleotides match TRBD1. Sequenced material: peripheral blood, taken in the third trimester of pregnancy. The CDR3 sequence: CASSLSLGGGETQYF. CDR3 bases: TGTGCCAGCAGTTTAAGCCTAGGGGGCGGGGAGACCCAGTACTTC.